The sequence of this T cell receptor (beta chain) was determined in a study of cytomegalovirus exposure and HLA in healthy donors. J was trimmed by 8 bases and V by 6 bases; bases with no gene match: 7. The CDR3 contains 15 residues. Germline V gene data show CDR1 as SGHVS and CDR2 as FQNEAQ. Study-level results: The authors excluded some V segments, including TRBV6-2 and TRBV6-3, as indistinguishable. Follow-up analysis seemed to connect common viral pathogens with several of the most significant clusters identified. Using the classifier, cytomegalovirus status was reportedly diagnosed with high specificity and sensitivity.

Concerning this clone itself: Its antigen is unidentified.

The primer mix had 60 Vbeta and 13 Jbeta primers. Sequencing was performed with immunoSEQ multiplex PCR; in TCRdb, only in-frame clones are kept and a portion is missing. This listing includes approximately 120,000 clones. Despite likely unrecorded immune exposures, the donors were nominally healthy at the time of sampling. The clonotype originates from a man in his forties or fifties in good health and CMV-seronegative. V and J are TRBV7-8 and TRBJ2-2, with 12 bases lining up with TRBD2. The sequenced sample consisted of PBMCs. The CDR3 nucleotides read TGTGCCAGCAGTAGGACGACTAGCGGGAGTGGGGAGCTGTTTTTT. Translated: CASSRTTSGSGELFF.